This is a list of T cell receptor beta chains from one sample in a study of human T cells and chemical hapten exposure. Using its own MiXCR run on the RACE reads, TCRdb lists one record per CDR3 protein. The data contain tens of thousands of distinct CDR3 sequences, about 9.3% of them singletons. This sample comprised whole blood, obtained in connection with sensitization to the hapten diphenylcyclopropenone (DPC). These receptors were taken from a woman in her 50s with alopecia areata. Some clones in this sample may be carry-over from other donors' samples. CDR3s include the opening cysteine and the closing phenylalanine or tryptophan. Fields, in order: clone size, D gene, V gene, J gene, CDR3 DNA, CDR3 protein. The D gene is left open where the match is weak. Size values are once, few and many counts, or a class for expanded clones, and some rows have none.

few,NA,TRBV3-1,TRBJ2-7,TGTGCCAGCAAGAAAGCAGACGAGCAGTACTTC,CASKKADEQYF
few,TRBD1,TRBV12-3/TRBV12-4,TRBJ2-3,TGTGCCAGCAGTTTTTACAGGGGGGCAGGGAGTAATACGCAGTATTTT,CASSFYRGAGSNTQYF
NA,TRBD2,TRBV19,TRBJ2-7,TGTGCCAGTTCCCCTTTGCGGGAGGGAACCTACGAGCAGTACTTC,CASSPLREGTYEQYF
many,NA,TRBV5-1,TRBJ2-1,TGTGCCAGCAGCTTAGGGGTGAATGAGCAGTTCTTC,CASSLGVNEQFF
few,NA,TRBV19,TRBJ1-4,TGTGCCAGTACGGGAGCAACTAATGAAAAACTGTTTTTT,CASTGATNEKLFF
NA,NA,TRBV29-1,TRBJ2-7,TGCAGCGTCTCAGGGGCCGGCGAGCAGTACTTC,CSVSGAGEQYF
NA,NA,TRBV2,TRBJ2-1,TGTGCCAGCACCGGATTGGGCCAGGAGCAGTTCTTC,CASTGLGQEQFF
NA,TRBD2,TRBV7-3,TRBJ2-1,TGTGCCAGCAGCCCTCCGGGACTAGCGGGAGGCAATGAGCAGTTCTTC,CASSPPGLAGGNEQFF
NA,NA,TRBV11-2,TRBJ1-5,TGTGCCAGCAGCTTGACGGATAGCAATCAGCCCCAGCATTTT,CASSLTDSNQPQHF
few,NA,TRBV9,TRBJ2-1,TGTGCCAGCAGCGTAGGTCAGAACGCCTACAATGAGCAGTTCTTC,CASSVGQNAYNEQFF
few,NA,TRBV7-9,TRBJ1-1,TGTGCCAGCAGCGATACAGTGAACACTGAAGCTTTCTTT,CASSDTVNTEAFF
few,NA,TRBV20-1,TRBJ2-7,TGCAGTGCTCCGGTGAGAGGCTACGAGCAGTACTTC,CSAPVRGYEQYF
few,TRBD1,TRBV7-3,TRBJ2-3,TGTGCCAGCAGCACCCAGACAGGGGTAGGAGATACGCAGTATTTT,CASSTQTGVGDTQYF
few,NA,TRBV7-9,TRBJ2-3,TGTGCCAGCAGCATAGGTCCGGCTAGCACAGATACGCAGTATTTT,CASSIGPASTDTQYF
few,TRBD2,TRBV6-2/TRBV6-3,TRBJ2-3,TGTGCCAGCAGTGGGACTAAAGACACAGATACGCAGTATTTT,CASSGTKDTDTQYF
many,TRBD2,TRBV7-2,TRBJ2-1,TGTGCCAGCAGCTTGGGACTAGCGAAGAACAATGAGCAGTTCTTC,CASSLGLAKNNEQFF
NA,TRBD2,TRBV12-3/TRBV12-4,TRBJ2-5,TGTGCCAGCAGCCGCCAGCGGGAGGAGACCCAGTACTTC,CASSRQREETQYF
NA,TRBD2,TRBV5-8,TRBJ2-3,TGTGCCAGCAGCCCGGGACTAGCGGGAGATGCAGATACGCAGTATTTT,CASSPGLAGDADTQYF
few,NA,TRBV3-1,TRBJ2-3,TGTGCCAGCAGCCAACCGCGGGGCGGGGGCACAGATACGCAGTATTTT,CASSQPRGGGTDTQYF
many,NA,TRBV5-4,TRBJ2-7,TGTGCCAGCTCCCCATCAGATAGAGCCGAGCAGTACTTC,CASSPSDRAEQYF
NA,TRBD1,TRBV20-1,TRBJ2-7,TGCAGTGCTAGCGGCAGGGGGTTCTACGAGCAGTACTTC,CSASGRGFYEQYF
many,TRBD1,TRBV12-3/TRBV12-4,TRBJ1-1,TGTGCCAGCAGTCCCGGACAGGGGACGGGGTTTACTGAAGCTTTCTTT,CASSPGQGTGFTEAFF
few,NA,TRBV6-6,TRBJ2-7,TGTGCCAGCAGTTACGGTTCGGCCTCCTACGAGCAGTACTTC,CASSYGSASYEQYF
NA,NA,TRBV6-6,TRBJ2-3,TGTGCCAGCAAGGTGGATGGCACCAGCACAGATACGCAGTATTTT,CASKVDGTSTDTQYF
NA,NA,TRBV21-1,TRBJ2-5,TGTGCCAGCAGCAAAGGGGCGCAGGGGACCCAAGAGACCCAGTACTTC,CASSKGAQGTQETQYF
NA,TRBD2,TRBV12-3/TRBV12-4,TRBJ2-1,TGTGCCAGCAGCCGCATCGCGGGGGGAGTCGGCCTCAATGAGCAGTTCTTC,CASSRIAGGVGLNEQFF
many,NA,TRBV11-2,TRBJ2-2,TGTGCCAGCAGCCTTCCGAGAAACACCGGGGAGCTGTTTTTT,CASSLPRNTGELFF
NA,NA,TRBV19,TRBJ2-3,TGTGCCAGTAGCCGAACCGGACAGCGAGGAGGGGATACGCAGTATTTT,CASSRTGQRGGDTQYF
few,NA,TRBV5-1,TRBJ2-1,TGCGCCAGCAGCTTGGAAAGCCCCACCTATGAGCAGTTCTTC,CASSLESPTYEQFF
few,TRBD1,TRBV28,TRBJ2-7,TGTGCCAGCAGTTTATTGGGACAGGGGGCTAGAATCTACGAGCAGTACTTC,CASSLLGQGARIYEQYF
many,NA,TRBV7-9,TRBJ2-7,TGTGCCAGCAGCCCCCGGCCCTACGAGCAGTACTTC,CASSPRPYEQYF
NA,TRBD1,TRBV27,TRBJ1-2,TGTGCCAGCAGTCTCTCGACAGGGGGCGACTATGGCTACACCTTC,CASSLSTGGDYGYTF
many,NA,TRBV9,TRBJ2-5,TGTGCCAGCAGCGTAGAAGGGCTCTCCAGGGAGACCCAGTACTTC,CASSVEGLSRETQYF
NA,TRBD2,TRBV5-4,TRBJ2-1,TGTGCCAGCAGCTTGGGAGCGGGAGGCCTCAATGAGCAGTTCTTC,CASSLGAGGLNEQFF
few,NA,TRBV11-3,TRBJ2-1,TGTGCCAGCAGCTCCGTGACAAGGGGTCGACTGGATGAGCAGTTCTTC,CASSSVTRGRLDEQFF
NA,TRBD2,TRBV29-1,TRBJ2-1,TGCAGCGTTGAAGATAAGGTCACTAGCGGAGGGCCCCAGCAGTTCTTC,CSVEDKVTSGGPQQFF
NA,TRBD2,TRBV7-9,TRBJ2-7,TGTGCCAGCAGCTTAGGAGCTGGGACTAGCGGGAGGGCCGTCCACGAGCAGTACTTC,CASSLGAGTSGRAVHEQYF